This T cell receptor (beta chain) originates from a study of vaccination and CD4 T cells after COVID-19. Study-level background: At a median about 91 days (range 35 to 161) after diagnosis, post-COVID samples were drawn. The cells were exposed to overlapping spike peptides originating from SARS-CoV-2, HCoV-NL63, HCoV-OC43 and HCoV-229E for stimulation.

Study outcomes and limitations: Spike mono-reactivity was found in 304 of 307 vaccine-specific clones from convalescent patients.

Sequencing of cultured CD4+ T cell DNA used the Oncomine TCR Beta short-read assay. Using its own MiXCR run on the PCR reads, TCRdb lists one record per CDR3 protein. The repertoire has 15,000 to 20,000 distinct CDR3 sequences, around half of them found once; the top ten carry around 2.3%. Treatment of the sample: approximately 11-day PBMC culture with coronavirus spike peptide pools or control peptides (ViraFEST assay). ViraFEST enlarged antigen-specific T cell populations with peptide pools and afterwards sequenced TCRs. This clonotype occurred once. Its antigen is currently unknown. Looked up from germline, CDR1 is SQVTM and CDR2 is ANQGSEA. The ends lost 6 bases at V and 8 bases at J; junction bases unmatched: 7. The CDR3 runs 12 residues.

The sequence was collected from a human donor who had recovered from COVID-19. The V gene is TRBV29-1, the J gene TRBJ1-1; 9 bases fit TRBD1. The sequencing used CD4+ T cells from blood, cultured in vitro, collected after SARS-CoV-2 vaccination. DNA for the CDR3: TGCAGCGTGGGAAACAGGGGGCGCGAAGCTTTCTTT. Translating it yields CSVGNRGREAFF.